This T cell receptor (beta chain) was recovered during a study of CD4+ T cells in melanoma. Only in-frame clones appear in the TCRdb table, and some are missing; sequencing was by immunoSEQ multiplex PCR. The profile covers 52,000 or so clones, with over 60% appearing a single time and 4.5% to 5.5% taken by the ten largest. The V gene lost 6 bases and the J gene lost 6 bases, with 21 bases spanning the gap. Per germline, CDR1 MDHEN and CDR2 SYDVKM. The CDR3 spans 17 residues. Concerning this clone itself: As yet, its antigen is unknown.

Study conclusions and caveats: CD8+ T cell, macrophage and B cell function reportedly correlated with neoantigen-specific CD4+ T cells. Reportedly, melanoma neoantigen-specific CD4+ T cells showed varied differentiation states.

The sequenced sample was tumor tissue. The chain employs TRBV28 and TRBJ1-6; D may be TRBD1 (5 bases). The sequence derives from a human donor with melanoma. The CDR3 sequence is CASSLAPGEGSNSPLHF. CDR3 in DNA: TGTGCCAGCAGCCTCGCGCCCGGGGAGGGGAGTAATTCACCCCTCCACTTT.